Sequencing of this T cell receptor beta chain was carried out in a study of regulatory T cells in long-lasting Graves disease. Study context: New Graves' disease cases had less than 3 months of antithyroid drugs.

Sample time point: newly diagnosed GD, antithyroid drugs for less than 3 months. With RNA extracted from PBMCs as input, the TCR library was made. CDR3-region Arm-PCR and iRepertoire HTBI primers produced the TCR beta libraries. TCRdb re-called the multiplex PCR reads through MiXCR, storing one row per CDR3 protein. The sample has 350,000 to 500,000 distinct CDR3 sequences, about 15% seen once. A further study also used this sample, focusing on T cells in Graves' hyperthyroidism and ophthalmopathy.

The sequences come from peripheral blood mononuclear cells (PBMCs), collected at new diagnosis, from a patient treated with antithyroid drugs. This TCR came from a woman between 25 and 40 years old with Graves disease.

The CDR3 here is CASSLGRIDSPLHF. CDR3 coding DNA: TGTGCCAGCAGCCTCGGACGGATTGATTCACCCCTCCACTTT. V gene TRBV6-2 or TRBV6-3 combines with J gene TRBJ1-6; D is undetermined. The CDR3 contains 14 residues. V was cut by 6 bases and J by 8 bases, with 14 bases left in between. The germline CDR1 and CDR2 sequences are MNHEY and SVGEGT.